This note documents a single TCR beta chain sequence. Its specificity is not known. The CDR3 loop spans 12 amino acids. Germline CDR1 and CDR2: SGHVS and FNYEAQ. Deletions cut 5 bases from V and 7 bases from J, with 6 bases between. This specimen comes from a study of T cells in tumors after PD-1 blockade. Assay: immunoSEQ multiplex PCR; the TCRdb copy retains only in-frame clones and omits some. The sample lists 45,000 to 60,000 clones; just under 80% were seen once. Findings and limits, study-wide: Blood contained approximately 40% of the tumor's TCR clonotypes.

Sample: PBMCs, taken before anti-PD-1 treatment. This chain links TRBV7-6 with TRBJ1-6; D unclear. The sequence was obtained from a human donor with basal cell carcinoma. CDR3 sequence (DNA): TGTGCCAGCAGCGGGGTGAATTCACCCCTCCACTTT. Amino acids: CASSGVNSPLHF.